This T cell receptor beta chain was captured by sequencing in a study of blood T cells in healthy people across ages. Isolation yielded PBMCs, at least 6 million per sample, in every case. Alongside a J-beta primer mix, a sample-barcoded 5' primer served in a second PCR lasting roughly 7 to 11 cycles. From the 5' RACE reads, TCRdb called clonotypes with MiXCR, one entry per CDR3 protein. The sample comprises about 510,000 distinct CDR3 sequences, roughly a quarter of which are singletons, and over 3.5% rests with the top ten. In this sample, this clonotype turned up a few times. Trimming took 0 bases from V and 4 from J; bases not matched to a gene: 9. This CDR3 region has 17 residues. Germline lookup yields CDR1 MGHDK and CDR2 SYGVNS. The sample was also reused in another study, on T cells of mothers and their children.

Sequenced sample: blood. The chain carries TRBV25-1 and TRBJ1-2; 9 nucleotides match TRBD1. The sequence was obtained from a boy between 2 and 10 years old in good health. CDR3: CASSEYSPSTGGYGYTF. CDR3 in DNA: TGTGCCAGCAGTGAATATTCGCCTTCGACAGGGGGCTATGGCTACACCTTC.